A single sample is the source of the 2 T cell receptor beta chains below, sequenced in a study of graft-versus-host responses after intestinal transplantation. Assay used: immunoSEQ multiplex PCR; TCRdb lists only in-frame clones, some missing. Of around 97,000 clones in the sample, 93% were seen once. Their recognized antigens are unknown. Sequences were derived from unstimulated CD8+ T cells sorted from spleen or lymph node cells, sampled before intestinal transplant. The receptors shown here come from a human donor who received an intestinal transplant.

The rearrangement links TRBV6-6 to TRBJ1-2; tentative D call: TRBD1 (5 bases). V was cut by 0 bases and J by 6 bases, with 17 bases left in between. The germline V gene encodes CDR1 MNHNY and CDR2 SVGAGI (reference sequence). CDR3 length equals 16 residues. The CDR3 region has the DNA TGTGCCAGCAGTTACTCGAGTAGGGACCTCATGGATGGCTACACCTTC. It translates to CASSYSSRDLMDGYTF.

This chain uses TRBV2 with TRBJ2-3, with 7 bases matching TRBD1. The CDR3 is 17 amino acids. The V and J ends lost 8 bases and 2 bases, in that order; junction bases with no gene match: 16. In germline, CDR1 is SNHLY, CDR2 FYNNEI. The CDR3 protein is CASGPFSGTDYTDTQYF. CDR3 DNA sequence: TGTGCCAGCGGCCCCTTTTCCGGGACAGACTACACAGATACGCAGTATTTT.